The entry below gives a single T cell receptor beta chain sequence along with its context. It has no known antigen specificity. No per-base quality is available; no much larger clone lies one base away. The sample is drawn from a study of blood T cell repertoires in COVID-19 (dated by TCRdb to the early 2020s). Some background on the complete study: Collaborator samples came from the United States, Italy and Spain and covered acute and convalescent phases of COVID-19. The material from the prospective study consisted of cDNA or gDNA derived from T cells, B-cell-depleted T cells, or PBMCs. The dataset comprised deeply sampled blood TCRbeta repertoires from subjects exposed to, actively infected with, or recovered from COVID-19. The repertoires were made available in a free public database intended to serve as a resource for research on the immune response to SARS-CoV-2. The samples were drawn from two sources: the first 160 participants of the ongoing ImmuneRACE study, and fewer than 1,500 subjects contributed by 6 global collaborators. The sample metadata nearly always contained a de-identified subject ID, COVID-19 status, age in years and sex. Where available, HLA class I and class II types were obtained from metadata supplied by the sample provider rather than from assay-based typing.

TCRbeta CDR3 regions were amplified from genomic DNA using the immunoSEQ Assay, a bias-controlled multiplex PCR. The study's own analysis went as follows. The number of nucleated cells in each sample was estimated by amplification of reference gene primers within the assay. Sequence reads were collapsed and filtered to measure the absolute abundance of every unique TCRbeta CDR3 rearrangement. For each sample, productive Simpson clonality was calculated as the square root of Simpson's diversity index over productive rearrangements. The clones in this table, taken by TCRdb from immuneACCESS, are in-frame only. Not every clone is retained; where verified, under half of the shortfall comes from an unresolved V gene, and the cause of the rest is unknown. V, J and clone size are those of that table, while D and trimming were read from the DNA. A total of approximately 430,000 clones appear in this sample, 75% to 90% of them only once. The ten largest clones add up to roughly 1.4% of the sample.

What the work shows at the level of the full study, not this receptor alone: Clinical and demographic metadata were provided uncurated, with the amount varying by source and participant.

Collaborating institutions collected whole blood in K2EDTA tubes following their own protocols. For TCRbeta analysis, collaborators shipped samples as frozen whole blood, isolated PBMCs, or DNA extracted from either of those sample types. The receptor comes from a woman between 25 and 40 years old with active or convalescent COVID-19. Input material: peripheral blood.

The DNA sequence is TGTGCCAGCAGTTACTCTAGCGGGACATCGGGCTACACCTTC. It translates as CASSYSSGTSGYTF. The chain employs TRBV6-5 and TRBJ1-2; a tentative D call is TRBD1 (6 bases match). CDR1 and CDR2, per the germline V gene, are MNHEY and SVGAGI. From the cysteine through the phenylalanine, the CDR3 covers 14 amino acids. The kept DNA is CDR3 alone, 42 bases in frame from the first base. V is clipped by 0 bases and J by 8 bases, and the sequence between their germline boundaries is 13 bases long.